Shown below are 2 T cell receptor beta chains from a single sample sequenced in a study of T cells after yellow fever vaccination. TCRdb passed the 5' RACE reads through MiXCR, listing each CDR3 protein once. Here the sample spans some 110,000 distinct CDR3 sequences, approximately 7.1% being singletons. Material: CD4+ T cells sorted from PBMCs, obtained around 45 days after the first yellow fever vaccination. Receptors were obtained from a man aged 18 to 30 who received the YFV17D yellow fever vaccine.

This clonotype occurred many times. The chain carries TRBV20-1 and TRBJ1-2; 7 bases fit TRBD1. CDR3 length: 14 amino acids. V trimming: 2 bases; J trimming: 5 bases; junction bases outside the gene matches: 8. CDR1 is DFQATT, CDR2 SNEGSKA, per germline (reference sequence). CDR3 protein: CSARRRGRVYGYTF. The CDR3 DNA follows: TGCAGTGCTAGAAGGAGGGGGCGGGTTTATGGCTACACCTTC.

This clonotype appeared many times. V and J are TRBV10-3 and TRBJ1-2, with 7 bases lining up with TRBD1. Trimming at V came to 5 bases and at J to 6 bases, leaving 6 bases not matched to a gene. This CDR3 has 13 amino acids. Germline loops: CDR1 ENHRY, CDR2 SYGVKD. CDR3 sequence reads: CAISPQQGNGYTF. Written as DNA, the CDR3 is TGTGCCATCAGTCCTCAACAGGGGAATGGCTACACCTTC.